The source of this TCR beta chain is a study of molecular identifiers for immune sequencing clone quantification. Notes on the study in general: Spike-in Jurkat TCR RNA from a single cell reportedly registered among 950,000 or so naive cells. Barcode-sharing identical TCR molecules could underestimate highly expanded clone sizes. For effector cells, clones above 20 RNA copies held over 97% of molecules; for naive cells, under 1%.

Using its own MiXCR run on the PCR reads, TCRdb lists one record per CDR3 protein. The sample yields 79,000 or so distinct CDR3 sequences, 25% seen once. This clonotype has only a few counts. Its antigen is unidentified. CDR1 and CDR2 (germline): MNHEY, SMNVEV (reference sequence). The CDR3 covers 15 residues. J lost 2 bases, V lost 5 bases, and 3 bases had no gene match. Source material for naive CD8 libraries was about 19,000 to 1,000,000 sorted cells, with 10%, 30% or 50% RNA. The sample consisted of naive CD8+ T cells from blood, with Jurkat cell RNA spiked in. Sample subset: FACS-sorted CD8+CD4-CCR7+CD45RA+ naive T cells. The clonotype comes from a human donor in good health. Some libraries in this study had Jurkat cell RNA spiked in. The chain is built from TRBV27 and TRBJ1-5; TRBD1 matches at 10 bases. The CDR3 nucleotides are TGTGCCAGCAGTCCCGGACAGGGGGGCAATCAGCCCCAGCATTTT. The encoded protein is CASSPGQGGNQPQHF.